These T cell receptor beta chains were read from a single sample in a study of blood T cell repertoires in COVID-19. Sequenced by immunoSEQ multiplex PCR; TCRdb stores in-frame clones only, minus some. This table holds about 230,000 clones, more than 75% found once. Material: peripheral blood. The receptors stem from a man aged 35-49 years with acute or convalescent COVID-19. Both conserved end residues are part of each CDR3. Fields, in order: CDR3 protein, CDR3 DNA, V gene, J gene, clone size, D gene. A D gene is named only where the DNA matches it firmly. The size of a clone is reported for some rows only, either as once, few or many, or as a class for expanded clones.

cdr3_aa: CASSERGETQYF
cdr3_nt: TGTGCCAGCTCCGAGAGGGGGGAGACCCAGTACTTC
v_call: TRBV18
j_call: TRBJ2-5
clone_size: .
d_call: .

cdr3_aa: CASSEIVASFSYEQYF
cdr3_nt: TGTGCCAGCAGTGAAATTGTAGCGTCCTTCTCCTACGAGCAGTACTTC
v_call: TRBV6-1
j_call: TRBJ2-7
clone_size: .
d_call: .

cdr3_aa: CASSMGATTEAFF
cdr3_nt: TGTGCCAGTAGTATGGGGGCGACCACTGAAGCTTTCTTT
v_call: TRBV19
j_call: TRBJ1-1
clone_size: once
d_call: .

cdr3_aa: CSGGGGDTIYF
cdr3_nt: TGCAGCGGAGGTGGGGGGGACACCATATATTTT
v_call: TRBV29-1
j_call: TRBJ1-3
clone_size: .
d_call: .

cdr3_aa: CASRNDRGTQTQYF
cdr3_nt: TGTGCCAGCAGAAACGACAGGGGAACGCAGACCCAGTACTTC
v_call: TRBV6-5
j_call: TRBJ2-5
clone_size: .
d_call: TRBD1

cdr3_aa: CASSSRGFTGELFF
cdr3_nt: TGTGCCAGCAGCTCACGGGGATTCACCGGGGAGCTGTTTTTT
v_call: TRBV7-2
j_call: TRBJ2-2
clone_size: .
d_call: .

cdr3_aa: CASSQTSGGLVNTQYF
cdr3_nt: TGTGCCAGCAGTCAAACTAGCGGGGGCCTTGTGAATACGCAGTATTTT
v_call: TRBV27
j_call: TRBJ2-3
clone_size: .
d_call: TRBD2

cdr3_aa: CATSASGGPHNEQFF
cdr3_nt: TGTGCCACCAGTGCTTCCGGGGGGCCCCACAATGAGCAGTTCTTC
v_call: TRBV24-1
j_call: TRBJ2-1
clone_size: .
d_call: .

cdr3_aa: CASSASSGSPLHF
cdr3_nt: TGTGCCAGCAGCGCCAGCTCGGGTTCACCCCTCCACTTT
v_call: TRBV7-2
j_call: TRBJ1-6
clone_size: few
d_call: .

cdr3_aa: CASSLELINYGYTF
cdr3_nt: TGCGCCAGCAGCTTGGAACTGATCAACTATGGCTACACCTTC
v_call: TRBV5-1
j_call: TRBJ1-2
clone_size: .
d_call: .

cdr3_aa: CASSRTSAPTDTQYF
cdr3_nt: TGTGCCAGCAGCCGTACTAGTGCCCCCACAGATACGCAGTATTTT
v_call: TRBV3-1/TRBV3-2
j_call: TRBJ2-3
clone_size: .
d_call: .

cdr3_aa: CASSLARGNTEAFF
cdr3_nt: TGTGCCAGCAGCTTAGCGCGGGGGAACACTGAAGCTTTCTTT
v_call: TRBV7-2
j_call: TRBJ1-1
clone_size: .
d_call: .

cdr3_aa: CASSPGQVTGELFF
cdr3_nt: TGCGCCAGCAGCCCGGGACAGGTCACCGGGGAGCTGTTTTTT
v_call: TRBV5-1
j_call: TRBJ2-2
clone_size: .
d_call: TRBD1

cdr3_aa: CASSEGGAIHEQFF
cdr3_nt: TGCGCCAGCAGTGAGGGGGGGGCCATCCATGAGCAGTTCTTC
v_call: TRBV10-2
j_call: TRBJ2-1
clone_size: once
d_call: .

cdr3_aa: CASSSGQGGNTGNTIYF
cdr3_nt: TGCGCCAGCAGCTCTGGACAGGGAGGTAACACTGGAAACACCATATATTTT
v_call: TRBV5-1
j_call: TRBJ1-3
clone_size: few
d_call: TRBD1

cdr3_aa: CASSYPAGTGLNGYTF
cdr3_nt: TGTGCCAGCAGTTATCCCGCCGGGACAGGGTTAAATGGCTACACCTTC
v_call: TRBV6-5
j_call: TRBJ1-2
clone_size: .
d_call: TRBD1

cdr3_aa: CATHREKNYGYTF
cdr3_nt: TGTGCCACGCACAGGGAGAAGAACTATGGCTACACCTTC
v_call: TRBV12-3/TRBV12-4
j_call: TRBJ1-2
clone_size: once
d_call: .

cdr3_aa: CASSEVRGTEAFF
cdr3_nt: TGTGCCAGCAGTGAAGTACGGGGCACTGAAGCTTTCTTT
v_call: TRBV2
j_call: TRBJ1-1
clone_size: .
d_call: .

cdr3_aa: CASSSRQGLASTDTQYF
cdr3_nt: TGTGCCAGCAGCTCCAGACAGGGCCTAGCTAGCACAGATACGCAGTATTTT
v_call: TRBV5-4
j_call: TRBJ2-3
clone_size: .
d_call: TRBD1

cdr3_aa: CASSLGTGYGYTF
cdr3_nt: TGCGCCAGCAGCTTGGGGACAGGTTATGGCTACACCTTC
v_call: TRBV5-1
j_call: TRBJ1-2
clone_size: few
d_call: TRBD1

cdr3_aa: CASRFPGQGAGGYTF
cdr3_nt: TGTGCCAGCAGATTCCCGGGACAGGGGGCCGGTGGCTACACCTTC
v_call: TRBV5-8
j_call: TRBJ1-2
clone_size: .
d_call: TRBD1

cdr3_aa: CASSLGGMGHLNTEAFF
cdr3_nt: TGTGCCAGCAGCTTGGGGGGAATGGGACACCTGAACACTGAAGCTTTCTTT
v_call: TRBV5-6
j_call: TRBJ1-1
clone_size: .
d_call: .

cdr3_aa: CAWSVSRGEKLFF
cdr3_nt: TGTGCCTGGAGTGTATCTAGGGGTGAAAAACTGTTTTTT
v_call: TRBV30
j_call: TRBJ1-4
clone_size: .
d_call: .

cdr3_aa: CASRTGDNEQFF
cdr3_nt: TGTGCCAGCAGAACAGGGGACAATGAGCAGTTCTTC
v_call: TRBV6-5
j_call: TRBJ2-1
clone_size: .
d_call: TRBD1

cdr3_aa: CASSLVQGGGYTF
cdr3_nt: TGTGCCAGCAGTTTGGTACAGGGGGGAGGCTACACCTTC
v_call: TRBV28
j_call: TRBJ1-2
clone_size: .
d_call: TRBD1

cdr3_aa: CASSLAGAGPPYNEQFF
cdr3_nt: TGTGCCAGCAGCTTGGCCGGGGCGGGGCCCCCCTACAATGAGCAGTTCTTC
v_call: TRBV5-6
j_call: TRBJ2-1
clone_size: .
d_call: .

cdr3_aa: CASSRDRVEEKLFF
cdr3_nt: TGTGCCAGCAGTCGTGACAGGGTCGAAGAAAAACTGTTTTTT
v_call: TRBV9
j_call: TRBJ1-4
clone_size: .
d_call: TRBD1

cdr3_aa: CASSLGGGTDYEQYF
cdr3_nt: TGTGCCAGCAGCTTGGGTGGCGGGACCGACTACGAGCAGTACTTC
v_call: TRBV5-6
j_call: TRBJ2-7
clone_size: .
d_call: .

cdr3_aa: CASRGTGNYEQYF
cdr3_nt: TGTGCCAGCAGGGGGACAGGTAACTACGAGCAGTACTTC
v_call: TRBV28
j_call: TRBJ2-7
clone_size: .
d_call: TRBD1

cdr3_aa: CASRRQGSTNEQFF
cdr3_nt: TGTGCCAGCAGGAGACAGGGGTCAACCAATGAGCAGTTCTTC
v_call: TRBV25-1
j_call: TRBJ2-1
clone_size: .
d_call: TRBD1

cdr3_aa: CASSLDGTGSNQPQHF
cdr3_nt: TGTGCCAGCAGCTTGGATGGTACGGGGAGCAATCAGCCCCAGCATTTT
v_call: TRBV5-8
j_call: TRBJ1-5
clone_size: .
d_call: .

cdr3_aa: CASSLEVGQSIHEQYF
cdr3_nt: TGTGCCAGCAGCTTGGAGGTTGGGCAGAGTATCCACGAGCAGTACTTC
v_call: TRBV5-8
j_call: TRBJ2-7
clone_size: .
d_call: .

cdr3_aa: CASSLVPSRAGLNEQFF
cdr3_nt: TGCGCCAGCAGCTTGGTCCCTAGCAGAGCGGGGCTGAATGAGCAGTTCTTC
v_call: TRBV5-1
j_call: TRBJ2-1
clone_size: .
d_call: TRBD2

cdr3_aa: CASSRYSSSGNTIYF
cdr3_nt: TGTGCCAGCAGTCGCTACTCGAGCTCTGGAAACACCATATATTTT
v_call: TRBV6-5
j_call: TRBJ1-3
clone_size: once
d_call: .

cdr3_aa: CASSATPDTYLLF
cdr3_nt: TGTGCCAGCAGCGCGACCCCGGACACCTACCTTCTCTTT
v_call: TRBV9
j_call: TRBJ1-1
clone_size: .
d_call: .

cdr3_aa: CASSYRTAGEKLFF
cdr3_nt: TGTGCCAGCTCATATCGGACAGCCGGGGAAAAACTGTTTTTT
v_call: TRBV18
j_call: TRBJ1-4
clone_size: .
d_call: .

cdr3_aa: CASSLGGNHTF
cdr3_nt: TGTGCCAGCAGCTTAGGAGGTAACCACACCTTC
v_call: TRBV5-6
j_call: TRBJ1-2
clone_size: once
d_call: .

cdr3_aa: CASSYPQGGHTF
cdr3_nt: TGTGCCAGCAGTTACCCGCAGGGGGGCCATACCTTC
v_call: TRBV6-5
j_call: TRBJ1-2
clone_size: once
d_call: TRBD1

cdr3_aa: CASSAVRDGTEAFF
cdr3_nt: TGTGCCAGCTCAGCAGTGAGGGATGGAACTGAAGCTTTCTTT
v_call: TRBV18
j_call: TRBJ1-1
clone_size: .
d_call: .

cdr3_aa: CASSPISAASYGYTF
cdr3_nt: TGTGCCAGCAGCCCCATAAGCGCAGCTTCCTATGGCTACACCTTC
v_call: TRBV7-9
j_call: TRBJ1-2
clone_size: .
d_call: .